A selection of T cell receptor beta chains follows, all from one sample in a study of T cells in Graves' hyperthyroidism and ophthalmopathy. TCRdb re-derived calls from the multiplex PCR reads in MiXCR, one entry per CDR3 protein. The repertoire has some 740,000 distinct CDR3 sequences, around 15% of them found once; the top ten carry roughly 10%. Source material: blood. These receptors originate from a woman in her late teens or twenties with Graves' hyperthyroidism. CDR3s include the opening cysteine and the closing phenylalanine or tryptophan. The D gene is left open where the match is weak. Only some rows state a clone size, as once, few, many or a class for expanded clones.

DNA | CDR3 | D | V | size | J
TGTGCCAGCAGAAGGGGGCTAAGTGAAGCTTTCTTT | CASRRGLSEAFF | TRBD1 | TRBV6-2/TRBV6-3 | many | TRBJ1-1
TGTGCCATCAGCGCATCAATCTTCCCAGGGATCCCCCAGCATTTT | CAISASIFPGIPQHF | - | TRBV10-3 | many | TRBJ1-5
TGTGCCAGCAGTTACTCTAGGGCGGGAGCATGGTACAATGAGCAGTTCTTC | CASSYSRAGAWYNEQFF | TRBD2 | TRBV6-2/TRBV6-3 | many | TRBJ2-1
TGTGCCCCAGCCCCCTCCCGGGTTGATGGCTACACCTTC | CAPAPSRVDGYTF | - | TRBV7-9 | few | TRBJ1-2
TGTGCCAGCAGTGAACCCGGGGGACTAGCGGGAGATCGAGAGCAGTTCTTC | CASSEPGGLAGDREQFF | TRBD2 | TRBV2 | few | TRBJ2-1
TGTGCCAGCAGCCTAGCGGGGCCCTCTGGGGCCAACGTCCTGACTTTC | CASSLAGPSGANVLTF | TRBD2 | TRBV6-2/TRBV6-3 | few | TRBJ2-6
TGTGCCAGCAGAGGGACAGACACAGATACGCAGTATTTT | CASRGTDTDTQYF | TRBD1 | TRBV2 | many | TRBJ2-3
TGCAGCGTTGAAGATCGAAACACTGAAGCTTTCTTT | CSVEDRNTEAFF | - | TRBV29-1 | few | TRBJ1-1
TGCGCCAGCAGCCAAGAAAAACAGGGAAAATACTACGAGCAGTACTTC | CASSQEKQGKYYEQYF | - | TRBV4-3 | - | TRBJ2-7
TGTGCCATCCTTTCCGGTGAGCAGTTCTTC | CAILSGEQFF | - | TRBV12-3/TRBV12-4 | few | TRBJ2-1
TGTGCCATCAGTAAGGCACCCTACGAGCAGTTCTTC | CAISKAPYEQFF | - | TRBV10-3 | - | TRBJ2-1
TGTGCCAGCAGCTTAGGTGGGACAGACAATCAGCCCCAGCATTTT | CASSLGGTDNQPQHF | TRBD1 | TRBV11-2 | many | TRBJ1-5
TGCGCCAGCAGTTTACACGCGAATATACAGGGGGGAGGCTACACCTTC | CASSLHANIQGGGYTF | TRBD1 | TRBV27 | - | TRBJ1-2
TGTGCTAGCAGCGAAGGGACTAGCGGGGGGATCCAAGAGACCCAGTACTTC | CASSEGTSGGIQETQYF | TRBD2 | TRBV7-7 | few | TRBJ2-5
TGTGCCAGCGTACGGGACAGACAAGAGACCCAGTACTTC | CASVRDRQETQYF | TRBD1 | TRBV18 | many | TRBJ2-5
TGTGCCAGCAGTGAAGGGCAGGACTACGAGCAGTACTTC | CASSEGQDYEQYF | - | TRBV6-1 | many | TRBJ2-7
TGTGCCAGCAGTGTGCCCAGGGGGTTACGGTACGAGCAGTACTTC | CASSVPRGLRYEQYF | TRBD1 | TRBV28 | many | TRBJ2-7
TGCGCCAGCAACAATGGAGGTTCAGAGACCCAGTACTTC | CASNNGGSETQYF | - | TRBV5-1 | many | TRBJ2-5
TGTGCCAGTAGTATAGTAGGCGGAACGCAGTACTTC | CASSIVGGTQYF | - | TRBV19 | - | TRBJ2-7
TGTGCCAGCAGTTCCCCCGGGTCCAGCTCCTACAATGAGCAGTTCTTC | CASSSPGSSSYNEQFF | - | TRBV28 | many | TRBJ2-1
TGTGCCAGCAGCTCCGGGACAGCAAATCAGCCCCAGCATTTT | CASSSGTANQPQHF | TRBD1 | TRBV7-9 | - | TRBJ1-5
TGTGCCACCAGTGGCCTAACAGGGAGCTCCTACAATGAGCAGTTCTTC | CATSGLTGSSYNEQFF | - | TRBV24-1 | - | TRBJ2-1
TGTGCCAGCAGCGGCGACAGGGGGCAGGGGGAAAAACTGTTTTTT | CASSGDRGQGEKLFF | TRBD1 | TRBV6-2/TRBV6-3 | - | TRBJ1-4
TGCGCCAGCAGCCAAGAAACAGGGGACGGCACTGAAGCTTTCTTT | CASSQETGDGTEAFF | TRBD1 | TRBV4-1 | many | TRBJ1-1
TGTGCCAGCAGCCCAAAGAAGAAGACCGGGGGGGAGTCCTATGGCTACACCTTC | CASSPKKKTGGESYGYTF | - | TRBV7-9 | - | TRBJ1-2
TGCAGTGCTAGAGATCCCCAGGGCGGGCCCCAGCATTTT | CSARDPQGGPQHF | - | TRBV20-1 | many | TRBJ1-5
TGTGCCAGCAACCCCTTTTCAGGGACAGGGTTTCGGGAGCAGTACTTC | CASNPFSGTGFREQYF | TRBD1 | TRBV27 | - | TRBJ2-7
TGTGCCAGTAGTATACCGCTTACTAGCGGGAGTACCGGGGAGCTGTTTTTT | CASSIPLTSGSTGELFF | TRBD2 | TRBV19 | few | TRBJ2-2
TGTGCCAGCAGCCCCCCCGGGACTAGCGGGAGATTGAATGAGCAGTTCTTC | CASSPPGTSGRLNEQFF | TRBD2 | TRBV7-2 | many | TRBJ2-1
TGTGCCAGCAGCCCCAATTTCGGGGGACAACGGCTGGGGAGCTCCTACGAGCAGTACTTC | CASSPNFGGQRLGSSYEQYF | - | TRBV7-9 | - | TRBJ2-7
TGTGCCATCAGTGAGTCGTCTAGCGAACAAGAGACCCAGTACTTC | CAISESSSEQETQYF | - | TRBV10-3 | few | TRBJ2-5
TGTGCCTGGAGCTCTTTCCGGACAAGCGGGAGGGCCTCTACAAGGACCGGGGAGCTGTTTTTT | CAWSSFRTSGRASTRTGELFF | TRBD2 | TRBV30 | once | TRBJ2-2
TGCGCCAGCAGCCTCCCGGGGGGGAGGGCCACAGATACGCAGTATTTT | CASSLPGGRATDTQYF | TRBD2 | TRBV4-1 | many | TRBJ2-3
TGTGCCAGCAGCGCCCGACTAGCGGGCCCCGGGGAGCTGTTTTTT | CASSARLAGPGELFF | TRBD2 | TRBV7-9 | - | TRBJ2-2
TGTGCCAGCAGCCCCTCGGGCAGGACGAGCTATGGCTACACCTTC | CASSPSGRTSYGYTF | - | TRBV6-1 | few | TRBJ1-2
TGTGCCAGCAGCCACCACGACAGGGAAATAACTGAAGCTTTCTTT | CASSHHDREITEAFF | TRBD1 | TRBV3-1 | few | TRBJ1-1
TGTGCCAGCAGCAACCAACAGGGATATAATGAAAAACTGTTTTTT | CASSNQQGYNEKLFF | - | TRBV7-6 | few | TRBJ1-4
TGTGCCAGCAGCTCCAAGTTCAGCGGGAGTGTTCGTGACGAGCAGTACTTC | CASSSKFSGSVRDEQYF | TRBD2 | TRBV11-2 | many | TRBJ2-7
TGTGCCACCAGCCGAACAGGGGATAATCAGCCCCAGCATTTT | CATSRTGDNQPQHF | TRBD1 | TRBV24-1 | many | TRBJ1-5
TGTGCCAGCAGCCACCACGTGAACACTGAAGCTTTCTTT | CASSHHVNTEAFF | - | TRBV27 | many | TRBJ1-1
TGTGCCACCAGTGATTCACGGACGGCCCAGGAGACCCAGTACTTC | CATSDSRTAQETQYF | - | TRBV24-1 | - | TRBJ2-5
TGCAGCGTTGATGATGCAGGGACAAGGCAAGATACGCAGTATTTT | CSVDDAGTRQDTQYF | - | TRBV29-1 | many | TRBJ2-3